The sequence of this T cell receptor (beta chain) was determined in a study of shared clonotypes between healthy human individuals. Study background: Three CD4 naive, three CD4 memory, two CD8 naive and one CD8 memory plate were used per donor. Findings and caveats of the study: The diversity represented, both genetic and in exposure history, was limited by few donors.

This CDR3 is built from 13 residues. V was clipped by 0 bases and J by 7 bases, with 10 bases between them. CDR1 is SGHRS and CDR2 is YFSETQ in the germline V gene. To note about this clone: Its antigen is as yet unknown. Other DNA sequences of this sample code for an identical CDR3.

The table came from immunoSEQ multiplex PCR; TCRdb's copy has only in-frame clones and leaves some out. The profile shows a few million clones, around 95% of them singletons. Each sample came from a Caucasian adult donor living in Nashville, Tennessee. Source material: naive CD4+ T cells sorted from blood. The subset here: CD45RA+ positively selected. The receptor was isolated from a man between 18 and 35 years old in good health. This chain connects TRBV5-1 to TRBJ1-2; maybe TRBD1 (5 bases). The CDR3 loop reads CASSLDGRAGYTF. For the CDR3, the DNA is TGCGCCAGCAGCTTGGATGGCAGGGCTGGCTACACCTTC.